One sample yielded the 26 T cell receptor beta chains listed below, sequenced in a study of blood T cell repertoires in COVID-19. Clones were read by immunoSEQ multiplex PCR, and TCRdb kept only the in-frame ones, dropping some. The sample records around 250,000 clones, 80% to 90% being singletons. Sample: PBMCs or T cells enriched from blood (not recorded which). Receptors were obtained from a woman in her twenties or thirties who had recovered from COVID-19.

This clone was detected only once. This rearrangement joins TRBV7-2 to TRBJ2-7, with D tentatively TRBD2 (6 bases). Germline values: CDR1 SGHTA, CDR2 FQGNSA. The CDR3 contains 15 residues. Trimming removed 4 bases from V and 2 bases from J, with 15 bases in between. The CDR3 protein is CASSWVAGSAYEQYF. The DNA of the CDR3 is TGTGCCAGCAGCTGGGTGGCGGGATCAGCCTACGAGCAGTACTTC.

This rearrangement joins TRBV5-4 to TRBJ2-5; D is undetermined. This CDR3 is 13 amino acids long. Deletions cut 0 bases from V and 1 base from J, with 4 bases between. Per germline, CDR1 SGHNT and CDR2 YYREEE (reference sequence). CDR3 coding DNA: TGTGCCAGCAGCTTGGTCAGCCAAGAGACCCAGTACTTC. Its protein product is CASSLVSQETQYF.

The CDR3, as DNA: TGTGCCAGCAGTGAAGCGCCGGGACAGGGTTTAAGCTACACCTTC. Its translation is CASSEAPGQGLSYTF. V is TRBV2 and J is TRBJ1-2; 9 nucleotides line up with TRBD1. The CDR3 runs to 15 residues. With 0 bases clipped from V and 9 bases from J, the junction kept 8 bases outside the gene matches. Germline CDR1 is SNHLY and CDR2 is FYNNEI.

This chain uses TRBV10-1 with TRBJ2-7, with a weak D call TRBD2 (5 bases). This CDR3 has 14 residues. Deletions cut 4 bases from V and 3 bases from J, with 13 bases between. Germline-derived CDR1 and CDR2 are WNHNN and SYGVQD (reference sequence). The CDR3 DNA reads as TGCGCCAGCAGTGGGCCGGGAAAGGACTACGAGCAGTACTTC. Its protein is CASSGPGKDYEQYF.

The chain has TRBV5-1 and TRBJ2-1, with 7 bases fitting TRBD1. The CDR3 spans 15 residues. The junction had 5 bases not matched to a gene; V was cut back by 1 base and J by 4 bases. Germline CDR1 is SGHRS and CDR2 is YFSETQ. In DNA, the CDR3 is TGCGCCAGCAGCTTGTTCGACAGGGCATACAATGAGCAGTTCTTC. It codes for CASSLFDRAYNEQFF. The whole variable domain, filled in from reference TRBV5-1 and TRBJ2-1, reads KAGVTQTPRYLIKTRGQQVTLSCSPISGHRSVSWYQQTPGQGLQFLFEYFSETQRNKGNFPGRFSGRQFSNSRSEMNVSTLELGDSALYLCASSLFDRAYNEQFFGPGTRLTVL.

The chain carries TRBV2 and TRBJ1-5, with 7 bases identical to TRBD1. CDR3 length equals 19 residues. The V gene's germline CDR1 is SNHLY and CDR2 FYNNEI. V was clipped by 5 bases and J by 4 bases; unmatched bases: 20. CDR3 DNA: TGTGCCAGCAGTTTACAGACGGGACTCGGGACAGCATCAAATCAGCCCCAGCATTTT. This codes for CASSLQTGLGTASNQPQHF.

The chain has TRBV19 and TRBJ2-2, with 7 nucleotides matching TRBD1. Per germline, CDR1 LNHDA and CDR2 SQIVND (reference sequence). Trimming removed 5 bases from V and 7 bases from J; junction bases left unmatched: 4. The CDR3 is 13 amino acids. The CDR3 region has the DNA TGTGCCAGTAGTGCCAACAGGGGCGGGGAGCTGTTTTTT. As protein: CASSANRGGELFF.

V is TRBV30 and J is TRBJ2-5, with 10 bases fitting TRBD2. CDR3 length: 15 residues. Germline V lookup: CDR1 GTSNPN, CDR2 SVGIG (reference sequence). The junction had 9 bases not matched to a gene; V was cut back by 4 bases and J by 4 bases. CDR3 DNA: TGTGCCTGGACTTCAGCGGGAGGGCCTACAGAGACCCAGTACTTC. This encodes CAWTSAGGPTETQYF.

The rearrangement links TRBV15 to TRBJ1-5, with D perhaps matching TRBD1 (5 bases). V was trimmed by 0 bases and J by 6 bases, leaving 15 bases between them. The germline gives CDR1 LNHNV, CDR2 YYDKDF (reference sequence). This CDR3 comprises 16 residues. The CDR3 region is CATSRDRVRGSQPQHF. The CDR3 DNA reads TGTGCCACCAGCAGAGATCGAGTAAGGGGAAGTCAGCCCCAGCATTTT.

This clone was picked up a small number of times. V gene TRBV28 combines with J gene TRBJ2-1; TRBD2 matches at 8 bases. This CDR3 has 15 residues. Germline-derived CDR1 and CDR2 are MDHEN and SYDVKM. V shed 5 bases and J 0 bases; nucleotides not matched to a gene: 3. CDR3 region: CASSPLAGSYNEQFF. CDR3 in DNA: TGTGCCAGCAGTCCCCTAGCGGGCTCCTACAATGAGCAGTTCTTC.

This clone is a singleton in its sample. CDR3 sequence reads: CASSVGGSGSISHNEQFF. CDR3 in DNA: TGTGCCAGCAGCGTAGGGGGTAGCGGGAGTATCTCGCACAATGAGCAGTTCTTC. The gene calls are TRBV9 and TRBJ2-1, with 9 bases identical to TRBD2. The length of the CDR3 is 18 residues. CDR1 is SGDLS and CDR2 is YYNGEE in the germline V gene. The trim removed 0 bases at V and 5 bases at J, leaving 12 bases unmatched.

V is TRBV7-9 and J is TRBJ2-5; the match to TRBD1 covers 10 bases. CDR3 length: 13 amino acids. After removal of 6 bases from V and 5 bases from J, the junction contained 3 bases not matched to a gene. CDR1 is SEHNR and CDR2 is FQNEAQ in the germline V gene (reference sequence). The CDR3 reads CASRLGQGETQYF. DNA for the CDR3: TGTGCCAGCAGACTGGGACAGGGGGAGACCCAGTACTTC. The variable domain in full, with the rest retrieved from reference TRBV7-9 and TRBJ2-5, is DTGVSQNPRHKITKRGQNVTFRCDPISEHNRLYWYRQTLGQGPEFLTYFQNEAQLEKSRLLSDRFSAERPKGSFSTLEIQRTEQGDSAMYLCASRLGQGETQYFGPGTRLLVL.

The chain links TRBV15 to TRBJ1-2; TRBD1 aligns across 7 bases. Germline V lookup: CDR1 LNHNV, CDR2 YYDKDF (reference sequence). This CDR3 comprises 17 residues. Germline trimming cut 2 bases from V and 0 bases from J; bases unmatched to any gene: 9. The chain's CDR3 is CATSRSDRLTANYGYTF. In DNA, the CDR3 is TGTGCCACCAGCAGATCGGACAGGTTAACAGCTAACTATGGCTACACCTTC.

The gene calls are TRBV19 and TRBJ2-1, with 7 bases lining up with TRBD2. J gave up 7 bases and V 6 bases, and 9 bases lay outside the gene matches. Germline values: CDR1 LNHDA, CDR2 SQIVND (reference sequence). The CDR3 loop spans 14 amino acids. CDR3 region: CASRVGLYYNEQFF. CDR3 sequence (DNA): TGTGCCAGTAGGGTGGGACTATACTATAATGAGCAGTTCTTC.

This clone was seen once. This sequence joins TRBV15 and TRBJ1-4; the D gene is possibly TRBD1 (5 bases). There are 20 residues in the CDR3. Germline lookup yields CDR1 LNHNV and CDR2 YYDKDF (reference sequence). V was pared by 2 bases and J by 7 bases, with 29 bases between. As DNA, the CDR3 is TGTGCCACCAGCAGAATGCGGGTGGGGGGAATCGGGGACTCTGGTGAAAAACTGTTTTTT. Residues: CATSRMRVGGIGDSGEKLFF.

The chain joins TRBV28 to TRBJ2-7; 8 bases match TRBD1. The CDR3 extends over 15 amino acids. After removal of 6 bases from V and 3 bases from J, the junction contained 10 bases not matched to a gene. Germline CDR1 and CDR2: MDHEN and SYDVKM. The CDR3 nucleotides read TGTGCCAGCAGCCCCCCCGGACAGGGCCACTACGAGCAGTACTTC. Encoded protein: CASSPPGQGHYEQYF.

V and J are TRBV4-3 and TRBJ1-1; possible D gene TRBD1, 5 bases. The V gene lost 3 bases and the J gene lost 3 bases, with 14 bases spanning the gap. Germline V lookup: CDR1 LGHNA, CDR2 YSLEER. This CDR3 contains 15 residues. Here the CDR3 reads CASSQVRGSHTEAFF. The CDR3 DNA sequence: TGCGCCAGCAGCCAGGTAAGGGGCAGTCACACTGAAGCTTTCTTT.

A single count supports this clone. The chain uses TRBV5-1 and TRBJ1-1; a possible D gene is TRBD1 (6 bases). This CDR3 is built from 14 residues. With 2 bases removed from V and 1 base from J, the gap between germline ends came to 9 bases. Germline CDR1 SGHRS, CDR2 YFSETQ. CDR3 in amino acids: CASSLIQGNTEAFF. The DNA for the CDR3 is TGCGCCAGCAGCTTAATACAGGGGAACACTGAAGCTTTCTTT.

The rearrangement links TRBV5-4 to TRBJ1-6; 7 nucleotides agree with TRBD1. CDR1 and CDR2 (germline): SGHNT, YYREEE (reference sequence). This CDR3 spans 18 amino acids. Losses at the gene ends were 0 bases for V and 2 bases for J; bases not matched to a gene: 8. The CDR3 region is CASSLEAGTDTYNSPLHF. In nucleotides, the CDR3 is TGTGCCAGCAGCTTGGAGGCGGGGACAGATACCTATAATTCACCCCTCCACTTT.

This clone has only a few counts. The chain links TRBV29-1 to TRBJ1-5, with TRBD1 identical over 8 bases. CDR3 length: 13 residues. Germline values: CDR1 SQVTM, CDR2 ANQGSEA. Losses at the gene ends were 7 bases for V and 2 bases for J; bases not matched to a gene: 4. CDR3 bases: TGCAGCGCAGGACAGGGAGGCAATCAGCCCCAGCATTTT. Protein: CSAGQGGNQPQHF.

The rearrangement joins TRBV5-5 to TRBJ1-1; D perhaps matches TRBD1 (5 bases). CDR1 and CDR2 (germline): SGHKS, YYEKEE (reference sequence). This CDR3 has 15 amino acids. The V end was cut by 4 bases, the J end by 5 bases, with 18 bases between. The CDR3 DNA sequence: TGTGCCAGCAGCCCCAATCGGGGGAGTAGGACTGAAGCTTTCTTT. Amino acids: CASSPNRGSRTEAFF.

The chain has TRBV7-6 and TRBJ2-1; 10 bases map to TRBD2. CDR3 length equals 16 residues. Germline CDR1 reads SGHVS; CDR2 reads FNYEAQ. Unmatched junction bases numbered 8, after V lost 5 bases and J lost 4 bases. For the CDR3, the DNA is TGTGCCAGCAGCCCGCTAGCGGGAGTAGGTTACAATGAGCAGTTCTTC. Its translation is CASSPLAGVGYNEQFF.

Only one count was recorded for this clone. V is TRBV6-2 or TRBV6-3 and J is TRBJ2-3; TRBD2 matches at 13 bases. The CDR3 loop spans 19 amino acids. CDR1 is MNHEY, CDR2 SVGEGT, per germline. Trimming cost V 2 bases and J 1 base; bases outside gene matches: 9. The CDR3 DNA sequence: TGTGCCAGCAGTTACACAACGGGACTAGCGGGATTTGGCACAGATACGCAGTATTTT. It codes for CASSYTTGLAGFGTDTQYF.

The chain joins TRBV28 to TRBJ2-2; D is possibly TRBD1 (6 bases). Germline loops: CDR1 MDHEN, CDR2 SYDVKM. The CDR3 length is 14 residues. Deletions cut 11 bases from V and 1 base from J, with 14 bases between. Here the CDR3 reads CAGQTGGNTGELFF. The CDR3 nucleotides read TGTGCCGGCCAGACAGGAGGGAACACCGGGGAGCTGTTTTTT.

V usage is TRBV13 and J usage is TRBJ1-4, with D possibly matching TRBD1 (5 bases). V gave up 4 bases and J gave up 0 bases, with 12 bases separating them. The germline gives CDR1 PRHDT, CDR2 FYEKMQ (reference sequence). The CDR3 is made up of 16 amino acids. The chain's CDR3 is CASSSAGDATNEKLFF. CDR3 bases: TGTGCCAGCAGCTCAGCGGGGGATGCAACTAATGAAAAACTGTTTTTT.

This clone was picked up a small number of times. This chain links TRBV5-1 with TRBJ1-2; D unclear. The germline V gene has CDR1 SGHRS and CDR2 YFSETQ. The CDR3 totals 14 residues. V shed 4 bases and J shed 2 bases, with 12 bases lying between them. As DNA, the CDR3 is TGCGCCAGCAGCCCAATGACTGAGAACTATGGCTACACCTTC. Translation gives CASSPMTENYGYTF.